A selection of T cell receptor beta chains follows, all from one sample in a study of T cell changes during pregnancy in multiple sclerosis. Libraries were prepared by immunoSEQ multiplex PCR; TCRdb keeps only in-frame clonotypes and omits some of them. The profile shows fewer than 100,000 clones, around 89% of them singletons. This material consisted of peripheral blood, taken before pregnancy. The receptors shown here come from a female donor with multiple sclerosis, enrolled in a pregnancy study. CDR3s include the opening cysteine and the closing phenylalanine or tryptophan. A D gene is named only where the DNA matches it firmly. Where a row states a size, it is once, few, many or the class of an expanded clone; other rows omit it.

cdr3_nt: TGTGCCAGCAACCGTGGGGGCGGGACAGCTAGCACAGATACGCAGTATTTT
cdr3_aa: CASNRGGGTASTDTQYF
j_call: TRBJ2-3
v_call: TRBV2
d_call: NA
clone_size: once

cdr3_nt: TGTGCCAGCAGTGAAAACAGGGAACCGATCTACGAGCAGTACTTC
cdr3_aa: CASSENREPIYEQYF
j_call: TRBJ2-7
v_call: TRBV2
d_call: NA
clone_size: NA

cdr3_nt: TGTGCCAGCAGTGTATCCGGGACATCTTCCTACGAGCAGTACTTC
cdr3_aa: CASSVSGTSSYEQYF
j_call: TRBJ2-7
v_call: TRBV27
d_call: NA
clone_size: NA

cdr3_nt: TGTGCCAGCAGCACCCCGGGCGGGGGGGCTACTAGCTCCTACAATGAGCAGTTCTTC
cdr3_aa: CASSTPGGGATSSYNEQFF
j_call: TRBJ2-1
v_call: TRBV7-2
d_call: TRBD2
clone_size: NA

cdr3_nt: TGTGCCAGCAGCTTTCGGGACACCAATGAGCAGTTCTTC
cdr3_aa: CASSFRDTNEQFF
j_call: TRBJ2-1
v_call: TRBV5-4
d_call: NA
clone_size: NA

cdr3_nt: TGTGCCAGCTCACTTGGACAGGGTGGAAACTATGGCTACACCTTC
cdr3_aa: CASSLGQGGNYGYTF
j_call: TRBJ1-2
v_call: TRBV18
d_call: TRBD1
clone_size: NA

cdr3_nt: TGTGCCAGCAGCCCGCGGGACAGGGCCTACGAGCAGTACTTC
cdr3_aa: CASSPRDRAYEQYF
j_call: TRBJ2-7
v_call: TRBV9
d_call: TRBD1
clone_size: once

cdr3_nt: TGTGCCAGCAGTGACGGGGGGGAGTCCTACAATGAGCAGTTCTTC
cdr3_aa: CASSDGGESYNEQFF
j_call: TRBJ2-1
v_call: TRBV6-4
d_call: TRBD2
clone_size: NA

cdr3_nt: TGCGCCAGCAGTGAGTCGGGAAAGGGGGCTAATTCACCCCTCCACTTT
cdr3_aa: CASSESGKGANSPLHF
j_call: TRBJ1-6
v_call: TRBV10-2
d_call: TRBD1
clone_size: once

cdr3_nt: TGCGCCAGCAGCTGGGACAGGGTTGCCGGGGAGCTGTTTTTT
cdr3_aa: CASSWDRVAGELFF
j_call: TRBJ2-2
v_call: TRBV5-1
d_call: TRBD1
clone_size: NA

cdr3_nt: TGTGCCAGCAGATGGGGGCGCGATCAGCCCCAGCATTTT
cdr3_aa: CASRWGRDQPQHF
j_call: TRBJ1-5
v_call: TRBV7-2
d_call: NA
clone_size: NA

cdr3_nt: TGTGCCAGCAGCGCCATAGCCAACGAGCAGTACTTC
cdr3_aa: CASSAIANEQYF
j_call: TRBJ2-7
v_call: TRBV7-9
d_call: NA
clone_size: NA

cdr3_nt: TGTGCCAGCAGTCTCGGGACAGGGACCCTCCCTGGCTACACCTTC
cdr3_aa: CASSLGTGTLPGYTF
j_call: TRBJ1-2
v_call: TRBV16
d_call: TRBD1
clone_size: NA

cdr3_nt: TGTGCCTGGAGGGGACAGGGGACGAGGCAAAATCAGCCCCAGCATTTT
cdr3_aa: CAWRGQGTRQNQPQHF
j_call: TRBJ1-5
v_call: TRBV30
d_call: TRBD1
clone_size: once

cdr3_nt: TGTGCCAGCAGTGAAGTGGGAGGGCACATCACCGGGGAGCTGTTTTTT
cdr3_aa: CASSEVGGHITGELFF
j_call: TRBJ2-2
v_call: TRBV6-1
d_call: TRBD2
clone_size: NA

cdr3_nt: TGTGCCAGCAGTGTTCTCCGGGGGGCAACTGAAGCTTTCTTT
cdr3_aa: CASSVLRGATEAFF
j_call: TRBJ1-1
v_call: TRBV6-1
d_call: NA
clone_size: few

cdr3_nt: TGCGCCAGCAGTGGATTATGGGGGGTCGGGTCCTACGAGCAGTACTTC
cdr3_aa: CASSGLWGVGSYEQYF
j_call: TRBJ2-7
v_call: TRBV10-2
d_call: NA
clone_size: NA

cdr3_nt: TGCGCCAGCAGCGAGGCGGGGGCCACTGAAGCTTTCTTT
cdr3_aa: CASSEAGATEAFF
j_call: TRBJ1-1
v_call: TRBV5-1
d_call: NA
clone_size: NA

cdr3_nt: TGTGCCATCAGTGAGTCGCCGGGACAGGGGGCAGATACGCAGTATTTT
cdr3_aa: CAISESPGQGADTQYF
j_call: TRBJ2-3
v_call: TRBV10-3
d_call: TRBD1
clone_size: NA

cdr3_nt: TGTGCCAGCAGTGGGGGGTTGGCGGACCGCACAGATACGCAGTATTTT
cdr3_aa: CASSGGLADRTDTQYF
j_call: TRBJ2-3
v_call: TRBV28
d_call: NA
clone_size: NA

cdr3_nt: TGCGCCAGCAGCTCGGGACTAGCGGGTGCCAATGAGCAGTTCTTC
cdr3_aa: CASSSGLAGANEQFF
j_call: TRBJ2-1
v_call: TRBV5-1
d_call: TRBD2
clone_size: NA

cdr3_nt: TGTGCCAGCCACGGGACAGGGTTCAACGAGCAGTACTTC
cdr3_aa: CASHGTGFNEQYF
j_call: TRBJ2-7
v_call: TRBV2
d_call: TRBD1
clone_size: NA

cdr3_nt: TGCGCCAGCAGCCCGGACCCTAGCGGGGGGTACCCCGGGGAGCTGTTTTTT
cdr3_aa: CASSPDPSGGYPGELFF
j_call: TRBJ2-2
v_call: TRBV5-1
d_call: TRBD2
clone_size: NA

cdr3_nt: TGTGCCAGCAGCTCCACACACTACGAGCAGTACTTC
cdr3_aa: CASSSTHYEQYF
j_call: TRBJ2-7
v_call: TRBV7-8
d_call: NA
clone_size: once

cdr3_nt: TGTGCCAGCAGTGATGGCGGGCGGGGTGGGGAAGAGACCCAGTACTTC
cdr3_aa: CASSDGGRGGEETQYF
j_call: TRBJ2-5
v_call: TRBV2
d_call: NA
clone_size: NA

cdr3_nt: TGTGCCAGCAGTCCCCGAGTGGAGACCCAGTACTTC
cdr3_aa: CASSPRVETQYF
j_call: TRBJ2-5
v_call: TRBV7-2
d_call: NA
clone_size: NA

cdr3_nt: TGTGCCAGCAGCTTTAGCAGGGGAGCAGAGACCCAGTACTTC
cdr3_aa: CASSFSRGAETQYF
j_call: TRBJ2-5
v_call: TRBV5-4
d_call: NA
clone_size: NA

cdr3_nt: TGTGCCACCAAAGGGACATGGAGTCCTAATGAAAAACTGTTTTTT
cdr3_aa: CATKGTWSPNEKLFF
j_call: TRBJ1-4
v_call: TRBV19
d_call: NA
clone_size: NA

cdr3_nt: TGTGCCAGCTCACCGGACAGGGACGGGACCCAGTACTTC
cdr3_aa: CASSPDRDGTQYF
j_call: TRBJ2-5
v_call: TRBV18
d_call: TRBD1
clone_size: NA

cdr3_nt: TGTGCCAGTAGTCCCGGACAGGGTACTCAGCCCCAGCATTTT
cdr3_aa: CASSPGQGTQPQHF
j_call: TRBJ1-5
v_call: TRBV19
d_call: TRBD1
clone_size: NA

cdr3_nt: TGTGCCAGCAGCCTAGGGACAGGACCCTATGGCTACACCTTC
cdr3_aa: CASSLGTGPYGYTF
j_call: TRBJ1-2
v_call: TRBV7-3
d_call: TRBD1
clone_size: NA

cdr3_nt: TGTGCCAGCAGCGTCTGGACAGACTACAATGAGCAGTTCTTC
cdr3_aa: CASSVWTDYNEQFF
j_call: TRBJ2-1
v_call: TRBV9
d_call: NA
clone_size: NA

cdr3_nt: TGTGCCAGCAGCTTAGCCTACGGCGGAGAGCAGTACTTC
cdr3_aa: CASSLAYGGEQYF
j_call: TRBJ2-7
v_call: TRBV7-9
d_call: NA
clone_size: NA

cdr3_nt: TGTGCCAGCAGCTTAAGCGGGGGGCAAAGACAAGAGACCCAGTACTTC
cdr3_aa: CASSLSGGQRQETQYF
j_call: TRBJ2-5
v_call: TRBV7-3
d_call: TRBD2
clone_size: NA

cdr3_nt: TGTGCCAGCAGCCTAGCGAAATGGGCTCGGAGGGGCGCTGGCTACACCTTC
cdr3_aa: CASSLAKWARRGAGYTF
j_call: TRBJ1-2
v_call: TRBV9
d_call: NA
clone_size: NA

cdr3_nt: TGTGCCAGCACCGTCGGGCGGGGGAACACTGAAGCTTTCTTT
cdr3_aa: CASTVGRGNTEAFF
j_call: TRBJ1-1
v_call: TRBV6-5
d_call: NA
clone_size: NA

cdr3_nt: TGCGCCAGCAGTGAGTCGATGGCGGGGGGGTACAATGAGCAGTTCTTC
cdr3_aa: CASSESMAGGYNEQFF
j_call: TRBJ2-1
v_call: TRBV10-1
d_call: TRBD2
clone_size: NA

cdr3_nt: TGCGCCAGCAGCTCCACCCCGGGACTCGACCTAGCCAAAAACATTCAGTACTTC
cdr3_aa: CASSSTPGLDLAKNIQYF
j_call: TRBJ2-4
v_call: TRBV5-1
d_call: NA
clone_size: NA

cdr3_nt: TGTGCCAGCAGCTTCGGGACAGGGGGCTTTGGCTACACCTTC
cdr3_aa: CASSFGTGGFGYTF
j_call: TRBJ1-2
v_call: TRBV11-2
d_call: TRBD1
clone_size: NA

cdr3_nt: TGTGCCAGCGGTAGAGCCCCCCAAGAGACCCAGTACTTC
cdr3_aa: CASGRAPQETQYF
j_call: TRBJ2-5
v_call: TRBV7-3
d_call: NA
clone_size: NA

cdr3_nt: TGTGCCAGCAGTTTGACTAGCGGGGCCACAGATACGCAGTATTTT
cdr3_aa: CASSLTSGATDTQYF
j_call: TRBJ2-3
v_call: TRBV27
d_call: TRBD2
clone_size: NA

cdr3_nt: TGTGCCAGCAGCCTCGGGATCGGCAGCATATTGAGAGCTTTCTTT
cdr3_aa: CASSLGIGSILRAFF
j_call: TRBJ1-1
v_call: TRBV7-2
d_call: NA
clone_size: NA

cdr3_nt: TGTGCCAGCAGTTGGGCCTCTGGAAACACCATATATTTT
cdr3_aa: CASSWASGNTIYF
j_call: TRBJ1-3
v_call: TRBV25-1
d_call: NA
clone_size: NA

cdr3_nt: TGTGCCAGCAGTCACTTGGAGGGGATCTACTACGAGCAGTACTTC
cdr3_aa: CASSHLEGIYYEQYF
j_call: TRBJ2-7
v_call: TRBV6-5
d_call: NA
clone_size: NA

cdr3_nt: TGTGCCAGCAGCCAAGATAGTATTCGCCAGGACTTGGTTGAAGCTTTCTTT
cdr3_aa: CASSQDSIRQDLVEAFF
j_call: TRBJ1-1
v_call: TRBV4-2
d_call: NA
clone_size: NA

cdr3_nt: TGTGCCAGTAAAATCAGGGAGGCTGAAGCTTTCTTT
cdr3_aa: CASKIREAEAFF
j_call: TRBJ1-1
v_call: TRBV2
d_call: NA
clone_size: NA

cdr3_nt: TGTGCCAGCAGTGAATACGCCGGGATCCACGTCGTGGACACCATATATTTT
cdr3_aa: CASSEYAGIHVVDTIYF
j_call: TRBJ1-3
v_call: TRBV6-1
d_call: NA
clone_size: NA

cdr3_nt: TGTGCCAGCAGTTTATCCGGGAGGACAGGGATAAACTATGGCTACACCTTC
cdr3_aa: CASSLSGRTGINYGYTF
j_call: TRBJ1-2
v_call: TRBV27
d_call: TRBD1
clone_size: NA

cdr3_nt: TGCGCCAGCAGCGTACCGGGAGGCGAGCAGTACTTC
cdr3_aa: CASSVPGGEQYF
j_call: TRBJ2-7
v_call: TRBV5-1
d_call: TRBD2
clone_size: NA

cdr3_nt: TGTGCCAGCAGCTTAATTGTTAGCGGGGGGTACAATGAGCAGTTCTTC
cdr3_aa: CASSLIVSGGYNEQFF
j_call: TRBJ2-1
v_call: TRBV7-3
d_call: TRBD2
clone_size: NA

cdr3_nt: TGTGCCAGCAGCGCGAACCGGGACAGGGCCACAGATACGCAGTATTTT
cdr3_aa: CASSANRDRATDTQYF
j_call: TRBJ2-3
v_call: TRBV9
d_call: TRBD1
clone_size: once